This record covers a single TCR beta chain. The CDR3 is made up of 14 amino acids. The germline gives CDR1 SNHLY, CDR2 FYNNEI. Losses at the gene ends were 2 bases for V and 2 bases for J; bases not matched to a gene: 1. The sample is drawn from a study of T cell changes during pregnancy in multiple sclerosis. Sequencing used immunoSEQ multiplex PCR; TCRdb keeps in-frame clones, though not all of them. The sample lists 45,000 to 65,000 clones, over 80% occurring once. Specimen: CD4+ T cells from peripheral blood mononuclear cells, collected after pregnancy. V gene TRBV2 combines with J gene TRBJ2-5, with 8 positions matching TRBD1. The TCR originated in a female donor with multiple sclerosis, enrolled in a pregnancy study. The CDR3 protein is CASSENRGQETQYF. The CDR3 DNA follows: TGTGCCAGCAGTGAAAACAGGGGGCAAGAGACCCAGTACTTC. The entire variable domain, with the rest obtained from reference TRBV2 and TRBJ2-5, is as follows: EPEVTQTPSHQVTQMGQEVILRCVPISNHLYFYWYRQILGQKVEFLVSFYNNEISEKSEIFDDQFSVERPDGSNFTLKIRSTKLEDSAMYFCASSENRGQETQYFGPGTRLLVL.